A single sample gave rise to the 9 T cell receptor beta chains below, sequenced in a study of identical twins. Each CDR3 protein gets one entry after TCRdb re-called the 5' RACE reads with MiXCR. The repertoire holds about 240,000 distinct CDR3 sequences, with 7.5% as singletons. A further study also used this sample, focusing on yellow fever vaccine responses in identical twins.

The sequenced sample was CD8+ T cells sorted from blood. The receptors were gathered from a woman aged 18 to 35 in good health.

The rearrangement uses TRBV7-9 and TRBJ2-1; D not resolved. Germline V CDR1 and CDR2: SEHNR, FQNEAQ (reference sequence). The CDR3 is 16 amino acids. Between the trimmed V and J ends, which lost 2 bases and 4 bases, there was a span of 15 bases. The CDR3 DNA is TGTGCCAGCAGCTTATTGTCAGGTTCTGAGTACAATGAGCAGTTCTTC. This gives the protein CASSLLSGSEYNEQFF.

The sample holds many counts of this clonotype. The V gene is TRBV20-1, the J gene TRBJ2-7; TRBD2 matches 8 bases. Germline CDR1 DFQATT, CDR2 SNEGSKA (reference sequence). V shed 6 bases, J shed 2 bases, and the junction held 9 bases outside the gene matches. The CDR3 covers 14 residues. The chain's CDR3 is CSATVPGGAYEQYV. The CDR3 bases are TGCAGTGCCACCGTACCCGGGGGGGCCTACGAGCAGTACGTC.

V usage is TRBV13 and J usage is TRBJ2-7; D is tentatively TRBD1 or TRBD2 (6 bases each). Germline loops: CDR1 PRHDT, CDR2 FYEKMQ (reference sequence). Trimming removed 1 base at V and 2 bases at J, with 12 bases between. The CDR3 runs 15 residues. The CDR3 spells CASSLVGGKAYEQYF. CDR3 nucleotides: TGTGCCAGCAGCTTAGTGGGGGGCAAAGCCTACGAGCAGTACTTC. Full variable domain (outside the CDR3, taken from reference TRBV13 and TRBJ2-7): AAGVIQSPRHLIKEKRETATLKCYPIPRHDTVYWYQQGPGQDPQFLISFYEKMQSDKGSIPDRFSAQQFSDYHSELNMSSLELGDSALYFCASSLVGGKAYEQYFGPGTRLTVT.

This clonotype was seen a few times. The chain employs TRBV4-2 and TRBJ2-1; 9 bases line up with TRBD1. Germline V CDR1 and CDR2: LGHNA, YNFKEQ. This CDR3 comprises 17 residues. Trimming took 3 bases from V and 4 from J; bases not matched to a gene: 10. The CDR3 DNA reads as TGTGCCAGCAGCCAGGGCCTCCGGGACAGGGAATACAATGAGCAGTTCTTC. This sequence encodes CASSQGLRDREYNEQFF.

The table lists this clonotype with a few counts. The chain combines TRBV7-8 with TRBJ2-3; the D is unclear. V lost 3 bases, J lost 2 bases, and 9 bases lay in between. The CDR3 length is 14 residues. Germline CDR1 is SGHVS and CDR2 is FQNEAQ. The CDR3 DNA reads as TGTGCCAGCAGCTTTGCAGGAACCACAGATACGCAGTATTTT. Translating gives CASSFAGTTDTQYF.

This clonotype was recorded many times. This chain connects TRBV9 to TRBJ2-4; D gene uncertain. Germline assignment: CDR1 SGDLS and CDR2 YYNGEE. V was clipped by 6 bases and J by 1 base, with 11 bases between them. This CDR3 is built from 14 residues. The CDR3 loop is CASTGGGAKNIQYF. The DNA of the CDR3 is TGTGCCAGCACCGGCGGCGGTGCCAAAAACATTCAGTACTTC.

J is TRBJ1-4 and V is TRBV7-6; D unresolved. The V gene lost 5 bases and the J gene lost 0 bases, with 10 bases spanning the gap. Germline V gives CDR1 SGHVS, CDR2 FNYEAQ. The CDR3 is 15 residues long. The CDR3, as DNA: TGTGCCAGCAGCACCAGACGGACAACTAATGAAAAACTGTTTTTT. Its protein is CASSTRRTTNEKLFF.

This clonotype has just a few counts. The rearrangement joins TRBV12-3 or TRBV12-4 to TRBJ2-1; 8 nucleotides agree with TRBD1. The CDR3 spans 17 residues. The V gene end was trimmed by 4 bases and the J gene end by 0 bases; junction bases not matched to a gene: 8. In DNA, the CDR3 is TGTGCCAGCAGTTCTAGGACAGGGCTGAGCTCCTACAATGAGCAGTTCTTC. Amino acids: CASSSRTGLSSYNEQFF.

A note on this clonotype: At one end, the junction sequence differs from germline, possibly due to a read error. The genes are TRBV4-1 and TRBJ1-3; possible D gene TRBD1, 5 bases. Germline V gene data show CDR1 as MGHRA and CDR2 as YSYEKL. The CDR3 is made up of 15 amino acids. Written as DNA, the CDR3 is TGCGCCAGCAGCCAAGAACGGGGGGGGAGCCTCCCGGCGGGATTT. Protein: CASSQERGGSLPAGF.